These 20 T cell receptor beta chains were sequenced from one sample in a study of shared clonotypes between healthy human individuals. The table came from immunoSEQ multiplex PCR; TCRdb's copy has only in-frame clones and leaves some out. This sample has 2 million to 2.5 million clones, with about nine tenths found just once. Sequenced: naive CD4+ T cells from PBMCs. The subset: CD45RA+ positively selected. The receptors originated from a man aged 18 to 29 in good health. Some clones in this sample may be carry-over from other donors' samples.

The chain has TRBV18 and TRBJ1-3; weak D call: TRBD1 (6 bases). V dropped 3 bases and J dropped 7 bases, with 13 bases sitting between them. The germline V gene has CDR1 KGHSH and CDR2 LQKENI. The CDR3 covers 14 residues. This CDR3 is CASSPPGDWNTIYF. Written as DNA, the CDR3 is TGTGCCAGCTCACCCCCAGGGGATTGGAACACCATATATTTT.

In DNA, the CDR3 is TGCGCCAGCAGCTTGGCGATGGTTGAGTGGCAGTGGGAGGTATACAATGAGCAGTTCTTC. Translation gives CASSLAMVEWQWEVYNEQFF. The chain is built from TRBV5-1 and TRBJ2-1, with D perhaps TRBD2 (6 bases). V was trimmed by 0 bases and J by 4 bases, leaving 26 bases between them. The CDR3 length is 20 residues. CDR1 and CDR2 from the germline V gene are SGHRS and YFSETQ.

The V and J genes are TRBV11-2 and TRBJ2-1; TRBD2 agrees at 8 bases. Germline V gene lookup returns CDR1 SGHAT and CDR2 FQNNGV. V shed 3 bases and J 3 bases; nucleotides not matched to a gene: 7. The CDR3 runs to 16 residues. The CDR3 loop reads CASSFGSSGHYNEQFF. In DNA, the CDR3 is TGTGCCAGCAGCTTCGGTTCTAGCGGGCACTACAATGAGCAGTTCTTC.

J is TRBJ2-5 and V is TRBV27; perhaps D is TRBD1 or TRBD2 (6 bases each). CDR3 length equals 13 residues. Germline V gene data show CDR1 as MNHEY and CDR2 as SMNVEV (reference sequence). Trimming removed 0 bases at V and 7 bases at J, with 9 bases between. CDR3 DNA: TGTGCCAGCAGTTTATCAGGAGGGGGGACCCAGTACTTC. Its translation is CASSLSGGGTQYF.

The V gene is TRBV29-1, the J gene TRBJ2-2; TRBD2 agrees at 8 bases. The CDR3 is 13 amino acids. Unmatched junction bases numbered 3, after V lost 4 bases and J lost 5 bases. Germline assignment: CDR1 SQVTM and CDR2 ANQGSEA. Here the CDR3 DNA reads TGCAGCGTTGTACGGGGGGGAACCGGGGAGCTGTTTTTT. It yields the protein CSVVRGGTGELFF.

The chain employs TRBV6-6 and TRBJ1-1; possible D gene TRBD1, 6 bases. V was trimmed by 4 bases and J by 1 base, leaving 13 bases between them. CDR1 and CDR2 (germline): MNHNY, SVGAGI (reference sequence). The CDR3 covers 15 residues. CDR3 protein: CASSSTGSSNTEAFF. CDR3 sequence (DNA): TGTGCCAGCAGTTCGACAGGTTCCTCGAACACTGAAGCTTTCTTT.

V usage is TRBV28 and J usage is TRBJ1-1; 7 positions agree with TRBD1. V shed 6 bases and J 3 bases; nucleotides not matched to a gene: 7. Germline V gene data show CDR1 as MDHEN and CDR2 as SYDVKM. The CDR3 is 14 amino acids. The chain's CDR3 is CASRGDSGYTEAFF. Written as DNA, the CDR3 is TGTGCCAGCAGGGGGGACAGCGGGTACACTGAAGCTTTCTTT.

DNA for the CDR3: TGTGCCAGCAGTACAGGGACTAGCGGATCCTACAATGAGCAGTTCTTC. This codes for CASSTGTSGSYNEQFF. The chain joins TRBV28 to TRBJ2-1; 11 nucleotides agree with TRBD2. The junction had 4 bases not matched to a gene; V was cut back by 5 bases and J by 1 base. Germline assignment: CDR1 MDHEN and CDR2 SYDVKM. There are 16 residues in the CDR3.

The rearrangement uses TRBV18 and TRBJ1-1; D uncertain. Trimming removed 4 bases at V and 0 bases at J, with 9 bases between. The CDR3 runs 14 residues. Germline CDR1 is KGHSH and CDR2 is LQKENI. CDR3 nucleotides: TGTGCCAGCTCACTTCCCGGTATGAACACTGAAGCTTTCTTT. The encoded protein is CASSLPGMNTEAFF. Variable domain in full (rest from reference TRBV18 and TRBJ1-1): NAGVMQNPRHLVRRRGQEARLRCSPMKGHSHVYWYRQLPEEGLKFMVYLQKENIIDESGMPKERFSAEFPKEGPSILRIQQVVRGDSAAYFCASSLPGMNTEAFFGQGTRLTVV.

The chain uses TRBV6-5 and TRBJ1-6, with D unresolved. Germline lookup yields CDR1 MNHEY and CDR2 SVGAGI. The V gene lost 0 bases and the J gene lost 7 bases, with 10 bases spanning the gap. CDR3 size: 15 residues. The CDR3 region has the DNA TGTGCCAGCAGTTACTCGCCAGTCCCCAATTCACCCCTCCACTTT. Translating it yields CASSYSPVPNSPLHF.

The V gene is TRBV29-1, the J gene TRBJ1-1, with a possible D match to TRBD1 (6 bases). V was trimmed by 0 bases and J by 10 bases, leaving 12 bases between them. Germline V gene lookup returns CDR1 SQVTM and CDR2 ANQGSEA. The CDR3 contains 12 residues. CDR3 protein: CSVEDLNRAAFF. The DNA of the CDR3 is TGCAGCGTTGAAGATTTAAACAGGGCAGCTTTCTTT.

CDR3 loop: CAISDSGSTGELFF. DNA of the CDR3: TGTGCCATCAGTGATTCTGGAAGCACCGGGGAGCTGTTTTTT. The chain couples TRBV10-3 to TRBJ2-2; no reliable D call. This CDR3 contains 14 residues. CDR1 is ENHRY, CDR2 SYGVKD, per germline. V lost 3 bases to trimming and J lost 4 bases, with 9 bases between them.

The genes are TRBV5-1 and TRBJ2-1; 7 nucleotides agree with TRBD1. V shed 0 bases and J 8 bases; nucleotides not matched to a gene: 2. Germline V lookup: CDR1 SGHRS, CDR2 YFSETQ. CDR3 length: 13 amino acids. The CDR3 spells CASSLGQGDEQFF. CDR3 coding DNA: TGCGCCAGCAGCTTGGGGCAGGGGGATGAGCAGTTCTTC.

V gene TRBV1 combines with J gene TRBJ2-7. TRBV1 is annotated as a pseudogene. The CDR3 sequence is 14 residues long. For the CDR3, the DNA is TGCACCAGCAGCCAAGCGGCCGGAAGTTACGAGCAGTACTTC. This translates into CTSSQAAGSYEQYF.

The V and J genes are TRBV6-1 and TRBJ1-5; 7 nucleotides align to TRBD1. Germline CDR1 MNHNS, CDR2 SASEGT. Losses at the gene ends were 4 bases for V and 2 bases for J; bases not matched to a gene: 5. The CDR3 covers 15 residues. The chain's CDR3 is CASSGLDRGNQPQHF. The DNA for the CDR3 is TGTGCCAGCAGTGGGCTAGACAGGGGCAATCAGCCCCAGCATTTT.

This clone has just one count. The chain has TRBV7-9 and TRBJ1-4; TRBD1 matches at 8 bases. This CDR3 has 15 residues. The trim removed 3 bases at V and 4 bases at J, leaving 4 bases unmatched. CDR1 and CDR2 from the germline V gene are SEHNR and FQNEAQ (reference sequence). The CDR3 coding sequence is TGTGCCAGCAGCTTGGGACAGGCAGTTAATGAAAAACTGTTTTTT. It translates to CASSLGQAVNEKLFF.

The J gene is TRBJ2-5, the V gene TRBV12-5, with TRBD1 matching 10 bases. Germline CDR1 and CDR2: LGHNT and FRNRAP. The J segment lost 5 bases and the V segment lost 1 base, leaving 4 bases of the junction unmatched. The CDR3 covers 15 residues. CDR3 amino acids: CASGLETGGTETQYF. The CDR3 DNA reads TGTGCTAGTGGTTTGGAGACAGGGGGCACGGAGACCCAGTACTTC. The full variable domain, in which reference TRBV12-5 and TRBJ2-5 provide the parts outside the CDR3, is DARVTQTPRHKVTEMGQEVTMRCQPILGHNTVFWYRQTMMQGLELLAYFRNRAPLDDSGMPKDRFSAEMPDATLATLKIQPSEPRDSAVYFCASGLETGGTETQYFGPGTRLLVL.

The rearrangement links TRBV19 to TRBJ1-4; 7 nucleotides match TRBD1. Losses at the gene ends were 5 bases for V and 4 bases for J; bases not matched to a gene: 7. CDR1 is LNHDA, CDR2 SQIVND, per germline (reference sequence). This CDR3 has 15 residues. The CDR3 loop reads CASSPGDRLNEKLFF. The CDR3, as DNA: TGTGCCAGTAGTCCCGGGGACAGACTTAATGAAAAACTGTTTTTT.

This chain connects TRBV5-1 to TRBJ2-1; a weak D match, TRBD2 (6 bases). Germline V gives CDR1 SGHRS, CDR2 YFSETQ. Trimming took off 1 base at V and 7 bases at J, with 12 bases between the two ends. This CDR3 is 14 amino acids long. CDR3 nucleotide sequence: TGCGCCAGCAGCTTGTTTGTAGCGGCGAATGAGCAGTTCTTC. Translation gives CASSLFVAANEQFF.

This chain's CDR3 is CASSPSGRGTTYNEQFF. The CDR3 bases are TGCGCCAGCAGCCCCTCCGGTCGCGGCACGACCTACAATGAGCAGTTCTTC. The gene calls are TRBV5-1 and TRBJ2-1; D is uncertain. The germline gives CDR1 SGHRS, CDR2 YFSETQ. Deletions cut 4 bases from V and 2 bases from J, with 19 bases between. CDR3 length: 17 amino acids.